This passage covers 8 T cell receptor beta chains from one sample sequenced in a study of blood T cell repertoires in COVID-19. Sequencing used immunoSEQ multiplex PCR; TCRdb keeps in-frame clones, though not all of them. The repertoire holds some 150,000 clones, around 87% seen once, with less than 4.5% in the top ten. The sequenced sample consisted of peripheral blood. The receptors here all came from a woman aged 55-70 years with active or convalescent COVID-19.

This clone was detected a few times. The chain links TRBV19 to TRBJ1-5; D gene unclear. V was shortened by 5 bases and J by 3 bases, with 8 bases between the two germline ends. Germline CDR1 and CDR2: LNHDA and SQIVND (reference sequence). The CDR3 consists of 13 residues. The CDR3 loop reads CASSPRDNQPQHF. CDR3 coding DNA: TGTGCCAGTAGTCCTCGGGACAATCAGCCCCAGCATTTT.

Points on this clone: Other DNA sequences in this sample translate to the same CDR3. CDR3 loop: CASSLSGATNEKLFF. The DNA for the CDR3 is TGCGCCAGCAGCTTGTCCGGTGCAACTAATGAAAAACTGTTTTTT. The chain recombines TRBV5-1 with TRBJ1-4; no definite D call. Germline CDR1 reads SGHRS; CDR2 reads YFSETQ. The CDR3 totals 15 residues. Trimming shortened V by 1 base and J by 0 bases, and 7 bases separated the two germline ends.

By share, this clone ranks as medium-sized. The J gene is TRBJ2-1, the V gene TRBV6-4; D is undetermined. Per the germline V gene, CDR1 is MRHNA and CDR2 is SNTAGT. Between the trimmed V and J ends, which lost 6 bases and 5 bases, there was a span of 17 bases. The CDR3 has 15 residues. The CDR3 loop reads CASSQAPDDHNEQFF. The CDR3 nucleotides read TGTGCCAGCAGCCAGGCCCCTGATGATCACAATGAGCAGTTCTTC.

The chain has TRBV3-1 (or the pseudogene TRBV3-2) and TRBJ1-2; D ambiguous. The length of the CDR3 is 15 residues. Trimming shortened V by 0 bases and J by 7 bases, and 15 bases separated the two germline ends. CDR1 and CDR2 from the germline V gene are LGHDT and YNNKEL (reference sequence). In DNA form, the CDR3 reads TGTGCCAGCAGCCAAGATTCGGCAGGAGGAGGTGGCTACACCTTC. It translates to CASSQDSAGGGGYTF.

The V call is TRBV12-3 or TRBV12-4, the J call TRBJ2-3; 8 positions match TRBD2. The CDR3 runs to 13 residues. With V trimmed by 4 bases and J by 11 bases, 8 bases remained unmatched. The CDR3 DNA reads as TGTGCCAGCAGTTCGTTCAACCGGGGGGGGCAGTATTTT. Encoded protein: CASSSFNRGGQYF.

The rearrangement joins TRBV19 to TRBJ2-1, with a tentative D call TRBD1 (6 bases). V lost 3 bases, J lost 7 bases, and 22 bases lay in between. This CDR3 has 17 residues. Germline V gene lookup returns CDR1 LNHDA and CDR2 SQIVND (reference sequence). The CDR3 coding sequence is TGTGCCAGTAGTATTAATCCCCCAGGGGTTTTAGGGAATGAGCAGTTCTTC. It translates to CASSINPPGVLGNEQFF. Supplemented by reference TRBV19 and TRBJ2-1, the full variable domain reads DGGITQSPKYLFRKEGQNVTLSCEQNLNHDAMYWYRQDPGQGLRLIYYSQIVNDFQKGDIAEGYSVSREKKESFPLTVTSAQKNPTAFYLCASSINPPGVLGNEQFFGPGTRLTVL.

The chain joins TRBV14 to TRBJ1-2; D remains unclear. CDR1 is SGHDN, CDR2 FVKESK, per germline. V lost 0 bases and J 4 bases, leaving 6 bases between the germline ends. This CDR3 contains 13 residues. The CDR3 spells CASSQDSGYGYTF. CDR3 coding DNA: TGTGCCAGCAGCCAAGATTCGGGCTATGGCTACACCTTC.

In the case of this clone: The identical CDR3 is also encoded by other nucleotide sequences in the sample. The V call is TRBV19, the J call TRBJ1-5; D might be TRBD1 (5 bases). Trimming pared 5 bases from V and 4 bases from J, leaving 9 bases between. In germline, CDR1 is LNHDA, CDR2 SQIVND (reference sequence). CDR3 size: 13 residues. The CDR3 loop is CASSPGGNQPQHF. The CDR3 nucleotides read TGTGCCAGTAGTCCCGGGGGGAATCAGCCCCAGCATTTT.